Shown below are 22 T cell receptor beta chains from a single sample sequenced in a study of blood T cell repertoires in COVID-19 (dated by TCRdb to about 2020). Library preparation used the immunoSEQ multiplex PCR assay. Not all clones reach the TCRdb copy of this immuneACCESS table, which keeps in-frame sequences only. Checked studies attribute under half of the gap to unresolved V genes and leave the rest unexplained. This sample has under 70,000 clones in its table, and about nine tenths of those were observed once. Approximately 8% of the sample is taken by the ten largest. The sample consisted of peripheral blood. The receptor source for this set is a woman aged 60-70 years with active or convalescent COVID-19.

Only one count was recorded for this clone. This rearrangement joins TRBV21-1 to TRBJ2-3; the table's D call of TRBD2 was not tested on the DNA. TRBV21-1 is listed as a pseudogene. This CDR3 region has 16 residues. The chain's CDR3 is CASSPSRPSGRNTQYF. The CDR3 DNA sequence: TGTGCCAGCAGCCCTTCACGGCCTAGCGGGAGGAATACGCAGTATTTT.

The V call is TRBV6-1, the J call TRBJ1-4; unclear D gene. Germline V gene data show CDR1 as MNHNS and CDR2 as SASEGT. V lost 2 bases and J lost 0, with 4 bases in between. The CDR3 is made up of 14 amino acids. CDR3 sequence (DNA): TGTGCCAGCAGTGAACAGTCAACTAATGAAAAACTGTTTTTT. Protein sequence: CASSEQSTNEKLFF.

The V call is TRBV9, the J call TRBJ1-3, with TRBD1 identical over 7 bases. The CDR3 is 15 residues long. Per the germline V gene, CDR1 is SGDLS and CDR2 is YYNGEE. J lost 10 bases, V lost 0 bases, and 10 bases had no gene match. Here the CDR3 reads CASSVDGQGESTIYF. The CDR3 nucleotides are TGTGCCAGCAGCGTAGACGGCCAGGGGGAAAGTACCATATATTTT.

V gene TRBV5-1 combines with J gene TRBJ1-2; weak D call: TRBD1 (5 bases). The germline V gene encodes CDR1 SGHRS and CDR2 YFSETQ. Deletions cut 0 bases from V and 3 bases from J, with 9 bases between. This CDR3 comprises 14 residues. The DNA for the CDR3 is TGCGCCAGCAGCTTGGGACAGCGGGACTATGGCTACACCTTC. Amino acid sequence: CASSLGQRDYGYTF.

The chain has TRBV27 and TRBJ2-7, with 9 bases identical to TRBD1. V gave up 8 bases and J gave up 2 bases; unmatched junction bases: 7. There are 14 residues in the CDR3. Germline loops: CDR1 MNHEY, CDR2 SMNVEV (reference sequence). This chain's CDR3 is CASRTGGWAYEQYF. Written as DNA, the CDR3 is TGTGCCAGCCGTACAGGGGGCTGGGCCTACGAGCAGTACTTC.

This chain links TRBV20-1 with TRBJ1-1, with D unclear. Germline V lookup: CDR1 DFQATT, CDR2 SNEGSKA (reference sequence). Trimming removed 2 bases at V and 8 bases at J, with 9 bases between. CDR3 length: 11 amino acids. CDR3 amino acids: CSARRGLEAFF. CDR3 nucleotide sequence: TGCAGTGCTAGACGCGGCTTGGAAGCTTTCTTT.

The chain is built from TRBV9 and TRBJ2-1; 9 bases match TRBD2. The junction had 5 bases not matched to a gene; V was cut back by 4 bases and J by 3 bases. The CDR3 contains 15 residues. CDR1 SGDLS and CDR2 YYNGEE come from the germline V gene. The CDR3 DNA reads TGTGCCAGCAGCTCTAGCGGGACTAACTACAATGAGCAGTTCTTC. Its protein is CASSSSGTNYNEQFF.

V gene TRBV5-6 combines with J gene TRBJ1-6, with D perhaps matching TRBD1 (6 bases). The ends were cut back, 2 bases at V and 7 bases at J, with 13 bases in the middle. The CDR3 runs 15 residues. Germline CDR1 SGHDT, CDR2 YYEEEE. CDR3 nucleotides: TGTGCCAGCAGCTTCCCCGGACAGAGGAATTCACCCCTCCACTTT. Amino acids: CASSFPGQRNSPLHF. The variable domain in full, completed from reference TRBV5-6 and TRBJ1-6, reads DAGVTQSPTHLIKTRGQQVTLRCSPKSGHDTVSWYQQALGQGPQFIFQYYEEEERQRGNFPDRFSGHQFPNYSSELNVNALLLGDSALYLCASSFPGQRNSPLHFGNGTRLTVT.

The chain couples TRBV20-1 to TRBJ2-1; 7 nucleotides match TRBD1. Germline trimming cut 3 bases from V and 15 bases from J; bases unmatched to any gene: 11. The CDR3 has 12 residues. Germline CDR1 DFQATT, CDR2 SNEGSKA (reference sequence). The CDR3 is CSASNRDSFRFF. Written as DNA, the CDR3 is TGCAGTGCTAGTAACCGGGACAGCTTTAGGTTCTTC.

The rearrangement links TRBV28 to TRBJ2-3; maybe TRBD2 (5 bases). The germline V gene has CDR1 MDHEN and CDR2 SYDVKM. The CDR3 consists of 15 residues. Trimming pared 5 bases from V and 1 base from J, leaving 13 bases between. The CDR3, as DNA: TGTGCCAGCAGTCCCCTGGGAGCTCGCACAGATACGCAGTATTTT. Translation: CASSPLGARTDTQYF.

The V and J genes are TRBV24-1 and TRBJ2-3, with D unresolved. This CDR3 has 12 residues. V was pared by 2 bases and J by 5 bases, with 4 bases between. Germline lookup yields CDR1 KGHDR and CDR2 SFDVKD. The CDR3 loop is CATSDSKDTQYF. CDR3 in DNA: TGTGCCACCAGTGATTCCAAAGATACGCAGTATTTT.

This chain joins TRBV7-3 and TRBJ2-3, with TRBD2 matching over 12 bases. Trimming at V came to 5 bases and at J to 4 bases, leaving 7 bases not matched to a gene. Germline CDR1 is SGHTA and CDR2 is FQGTGA. The CDR3 runs to 16 residues. The CDR3 nucleotides read TGTGCCAGCAGCATCAAGACTAGCGGGAGTTCAGATACGCAGTATTTT. Protein: CASSIKTSGSSDTQYF.

This chain joins TRBV14 and TRBJ2-7; D is possibly TRBD1 (6 bases). The germline V gene has CDR1 SGHDN and CDR2 FVKESK. The V and J ends lost 4 bases and 5 bases respectively, with 15 bases between them. CDR3 size: 14 residues. For the CDR3, the DNA is TGTGCCAGCAGCCCGCTCGACAGGTTCGACGAGCAGTACTTC. Its protein product is CASSPLDRFDEQYF.

This chain connects TRBV7-8 to TRBJ1-6, with a tentative D call TRBD1 (6 bases). The germline CDR1 and CDR2 sequences are SGHVS and FQNEAQ. The length of the CDR3 is 15 residues. With 4 bases removed from V and 6 bases from J, the gap between germline ends came to 13 bases. The CDR3 DNA follows: TGTGCCAGCAGCTATACTAGACAGGTTAATTCACCCCTCCACTTT. Its protein is CASSYTRQVNSPLHF. Combining the CDR3 with reference TRBV7-8 and TRBJ1-6 gives the whole variable domain GAGVSQSPRYKVAKRGQDVALRCDPISGHVSLFWYQQALGQGPEFLTYFQNEAQLDKSGLPSDRFFAERPEGSVSTLKIQRTQQEDSAVYLCASSYTRQVNSPLHFGNGTRLTVT.

The rearrangement joins TRBV7-3 to TRBJ2-7; 9 bases agree with TRBD1. Germline V lookup: CDR1 SGHTA, CDR2 FQGTGA. The CDR3 contains 15 residues. J lost 6 bases, V lost 1 base, and 7 bases had no gene match. Here the CDR3 reads CASSLNGQGLSEQYF. The DNA for the CDR3 is TGTGCCAGCAGCTTAAATGGACAGGGGCTTTCCGAGCAGTACTTC.

The chain joins TRBV7-2 to TRBJ1-5, with 10 bases fitting TRBD1. Germline lookup yields CDR1 SGHTA and CDR2 FQGNSA. The CDR3 runs to 15 residues. V gave up 2 bases and J gave up 6 bases; unmatched junction bases: 4. CDR3 nucleotide sequence: TGTGCCAGCAGCTTATCCTGGGACAGGGGTCAGCCCCAGCATTTT. This codes for CASSLSWDRGQPQHF. The entire variable domain, with the rest obtained from reference TRBV7-2 and TRBJ1-5, is as follows: GAGVSQSPSNKVTEKGKDVELRCDPISGHTALYWYRQSLGQGLEFLIYFQGNSAPDKSGLPSDRFSAERTGGSVSTLTIQRTQQEDSAVYLCASSLSWDRGQPQHFGDGTRLSIL.

This chain links TRBV2 with TRBJ2-1, with 7 bases fitting TRBD2. Germline V gene data show CDR1 as SNHLY and CDR2 as FYNNEI. The CDR3 is 15 residues long. Losses at the gene ends were 3 bases for V and 5 bases for J; bases not matched to a gene: 7. The CDR3 nucleotides read TGTGCCAGCAGTGAGAGGTGGGAGGGACACAATGAGCAGTTCTTC. Its translation is CASSERWEGHNEQFF.

This clone was counted a single time. V is TRBV5-6 and J is TRBJ2-1, with TRBD1 as a possible D gene (5 bases). CDR1 is SGHDT, CDR2 YYEEEE, per germline. Trimming took off 10 bases at V and 0 bases at J, with 14 bases between the two ends. This CDR3 has 14 amino acids. CDR3 sequence (DNA): TGTGCCGCCGGTGGGGCCAGCTCCTACAATGAGCAGTTCTTC. Protein: CAAGGASSYNEQFF.

The rearrangement links TRBV6-1 to TRBJ1-5; 9 nucleotides line up with TRBD1. CDR3 length equals 16 residues. After removal of 4 bases from V and 3 bases from J, the junction contained 7 bases not matched to a gene. Germline V gene lookup returns CDR1 MNHNS and CDR2 SASEGT. CDR3: CASSGGTGSFNQPQHF. CDR3 DNA sequence: TGTGCCAGCAGTGGAGGGACAGGGAGTTTCAATCAGCCCCAGCATTTT.

J is TRBJ1-5 and V is TRBV27; possibly TRBD1 for D (5 bases). Germline-derived CDR1 and CDR2 are MNHEY and SMNVEV (reference sequence). The CDR3 runs 13 residues. The V end lost 8 bases, the J end lost 6 bases, and 14 bases lay between the germline ends. Written as DNA, the CDR3 is TGTGCCAGCGGAATCAGGGATAGTCAGCCCCAGCATTTT. Translating gives CASGIRDSQPQHF.

The chain joins TRBV12-1 to TRBJ2-5; the table's D call, TRBD2, has no DNA check behind it. TRBV12-1 is designated a pseudogene. The CDR3 is made up of 14 amino acids. The CDR3 sequence is CASSCPDWEETQYF. The CDR3, as DNA: TGTGCCAGCAGCTGCCCGGACTGGGAGGAGACCCAGTACTTC.

This sequence joins TRBV9 and TRBJ2-2; the D is unclear. Germline CDR1 SGDLS, CDR2 YYNGEE. The CDR3 is 15 amino acids. The V and J ends lost 0 bases and 0 bases respectively, with 6 bases between them. The CDR3 protein is CASSVDGPNTGELFF. The CDR3 DNA follows: TGTGCCAGCAGCGTAGACGGTCCGAACACCGGGGAGCTGTTTTTT.